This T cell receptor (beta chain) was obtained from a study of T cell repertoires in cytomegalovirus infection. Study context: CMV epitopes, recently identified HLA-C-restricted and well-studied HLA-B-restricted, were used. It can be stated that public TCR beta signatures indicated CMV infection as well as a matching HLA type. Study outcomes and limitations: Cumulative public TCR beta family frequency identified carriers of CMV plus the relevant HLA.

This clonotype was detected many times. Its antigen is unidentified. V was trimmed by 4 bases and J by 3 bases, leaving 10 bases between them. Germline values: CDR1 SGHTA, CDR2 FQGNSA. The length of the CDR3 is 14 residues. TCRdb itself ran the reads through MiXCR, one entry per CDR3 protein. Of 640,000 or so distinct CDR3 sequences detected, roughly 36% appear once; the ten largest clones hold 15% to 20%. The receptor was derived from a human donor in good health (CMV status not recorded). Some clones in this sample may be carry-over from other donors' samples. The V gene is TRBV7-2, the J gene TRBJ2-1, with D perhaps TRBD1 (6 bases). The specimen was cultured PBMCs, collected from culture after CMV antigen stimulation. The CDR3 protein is CASSWGPGYNEQFF. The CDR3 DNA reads TGTGCCAGCAGCTGGGGGCCGGGCTACAATGAGCAGTTCTTC.